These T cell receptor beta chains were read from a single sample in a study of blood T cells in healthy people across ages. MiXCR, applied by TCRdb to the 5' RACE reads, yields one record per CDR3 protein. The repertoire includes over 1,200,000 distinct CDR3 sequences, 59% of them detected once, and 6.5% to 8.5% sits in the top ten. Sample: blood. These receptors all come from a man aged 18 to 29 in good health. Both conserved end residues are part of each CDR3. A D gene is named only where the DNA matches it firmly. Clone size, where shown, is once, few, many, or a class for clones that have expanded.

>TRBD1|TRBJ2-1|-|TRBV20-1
CSAHRGDNEQFF
TGCAGTGCTCACAGGGGGGACAATGAGCAGTTCTTC
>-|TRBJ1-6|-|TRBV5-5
CASSLNSEGGSPLHF
TGTGCCAGCAGCTTAAACAGTGAGGGTGGTTCACCCCTCCACTTT
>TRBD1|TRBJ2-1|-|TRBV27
CASSYGQGIHEQFF
TGTGCCAGCAGTTATGGACAGGGGATCCATGAGCAGTTCTTC
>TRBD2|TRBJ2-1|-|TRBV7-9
CASSASPTSGRYGDNEQFF
TGTGCCAGCAGCGCAAGCCCGACTAGCGGGAGGTATGGCGACAATGAGCAGTTCTTC
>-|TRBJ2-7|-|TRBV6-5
CASKVPGHRGYEQYF
TGTGCCAGCAAAGTCCCGGGACATCGAGGGTACGAGCAGTACTTC
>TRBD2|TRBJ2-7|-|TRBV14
CASLTSGCKYEQYF
TGTGCCAGCCTGACTAGCGGGTGTAAATACGAGCAGTACTTC
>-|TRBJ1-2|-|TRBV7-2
CASSFKGPGYGYTF
TGTGCCAGCAGCTTCAAGGGACCAGGATATGGCTACACCTTC
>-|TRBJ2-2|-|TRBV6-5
CASSYSPTGNTGELFF
TGTGCCAGCAGTTACTCTCCGACAGGGAACACCGGGGAGCTGTTTTTT
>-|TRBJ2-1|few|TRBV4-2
CASSQDNQLNEQFF
TGTGCCAGCAGCCAAGATAACCAGCTGAATGAGCAGTTCTTC
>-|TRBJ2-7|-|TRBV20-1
CSATYSYEQYF
TGCAGTGCTACCTATTCCTACGAGCAGTACTTC
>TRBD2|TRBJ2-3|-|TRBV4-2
CASSLTSGPTDTQYF
TGTGCCAGCAGCCTCACTAGCGGCCCCACAGATACGCAGTATTTT
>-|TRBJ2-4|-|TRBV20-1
CSAVKMGLTTAKNIQYF
TGCAGTGCTGTAAAAATGGGACTCACGACGGCCAAAAACATTCAGTACTTC
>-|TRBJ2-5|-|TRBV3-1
CASSQSVASSNEQYF
TGTGCCAGCAGCCAAAGCGTGGCTAGTAGCAATGAGCAGTACTTC
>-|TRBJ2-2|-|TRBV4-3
CASGGTLGPGELFF
TGCGCCAGCGGCGGGACACTTGGCCCCGGGGAGCTGTTTTTT